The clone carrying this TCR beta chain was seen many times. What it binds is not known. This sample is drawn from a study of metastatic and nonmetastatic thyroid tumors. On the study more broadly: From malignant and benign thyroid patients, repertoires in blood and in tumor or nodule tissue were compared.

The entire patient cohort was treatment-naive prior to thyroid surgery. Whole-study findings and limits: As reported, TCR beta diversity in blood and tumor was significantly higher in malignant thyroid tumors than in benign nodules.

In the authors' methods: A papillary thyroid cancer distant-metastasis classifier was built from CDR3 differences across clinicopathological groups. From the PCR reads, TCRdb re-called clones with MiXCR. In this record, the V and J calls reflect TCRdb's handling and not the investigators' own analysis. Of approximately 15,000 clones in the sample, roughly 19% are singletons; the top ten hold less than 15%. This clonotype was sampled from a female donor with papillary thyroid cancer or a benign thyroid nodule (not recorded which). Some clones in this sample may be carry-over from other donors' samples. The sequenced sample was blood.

As DNA, the CDR3 is TGTGCCAGTAGTATCCTTGCGGGTACAACAGATACGCAGTATTTT. Translation gives CASSILAGTTDTQYF. The chain uses TRBV19 and TRBJ2-3, with D perhaps matching TRBD2 (5 bases). Germline CDR1 and CDR2: LNHDA and SQIVND (reference sequence). The CDR3 is made up of 15 amino acids. V was shortened by 3 bases and J by 3 bases, with 13 bases between the two germline ends.